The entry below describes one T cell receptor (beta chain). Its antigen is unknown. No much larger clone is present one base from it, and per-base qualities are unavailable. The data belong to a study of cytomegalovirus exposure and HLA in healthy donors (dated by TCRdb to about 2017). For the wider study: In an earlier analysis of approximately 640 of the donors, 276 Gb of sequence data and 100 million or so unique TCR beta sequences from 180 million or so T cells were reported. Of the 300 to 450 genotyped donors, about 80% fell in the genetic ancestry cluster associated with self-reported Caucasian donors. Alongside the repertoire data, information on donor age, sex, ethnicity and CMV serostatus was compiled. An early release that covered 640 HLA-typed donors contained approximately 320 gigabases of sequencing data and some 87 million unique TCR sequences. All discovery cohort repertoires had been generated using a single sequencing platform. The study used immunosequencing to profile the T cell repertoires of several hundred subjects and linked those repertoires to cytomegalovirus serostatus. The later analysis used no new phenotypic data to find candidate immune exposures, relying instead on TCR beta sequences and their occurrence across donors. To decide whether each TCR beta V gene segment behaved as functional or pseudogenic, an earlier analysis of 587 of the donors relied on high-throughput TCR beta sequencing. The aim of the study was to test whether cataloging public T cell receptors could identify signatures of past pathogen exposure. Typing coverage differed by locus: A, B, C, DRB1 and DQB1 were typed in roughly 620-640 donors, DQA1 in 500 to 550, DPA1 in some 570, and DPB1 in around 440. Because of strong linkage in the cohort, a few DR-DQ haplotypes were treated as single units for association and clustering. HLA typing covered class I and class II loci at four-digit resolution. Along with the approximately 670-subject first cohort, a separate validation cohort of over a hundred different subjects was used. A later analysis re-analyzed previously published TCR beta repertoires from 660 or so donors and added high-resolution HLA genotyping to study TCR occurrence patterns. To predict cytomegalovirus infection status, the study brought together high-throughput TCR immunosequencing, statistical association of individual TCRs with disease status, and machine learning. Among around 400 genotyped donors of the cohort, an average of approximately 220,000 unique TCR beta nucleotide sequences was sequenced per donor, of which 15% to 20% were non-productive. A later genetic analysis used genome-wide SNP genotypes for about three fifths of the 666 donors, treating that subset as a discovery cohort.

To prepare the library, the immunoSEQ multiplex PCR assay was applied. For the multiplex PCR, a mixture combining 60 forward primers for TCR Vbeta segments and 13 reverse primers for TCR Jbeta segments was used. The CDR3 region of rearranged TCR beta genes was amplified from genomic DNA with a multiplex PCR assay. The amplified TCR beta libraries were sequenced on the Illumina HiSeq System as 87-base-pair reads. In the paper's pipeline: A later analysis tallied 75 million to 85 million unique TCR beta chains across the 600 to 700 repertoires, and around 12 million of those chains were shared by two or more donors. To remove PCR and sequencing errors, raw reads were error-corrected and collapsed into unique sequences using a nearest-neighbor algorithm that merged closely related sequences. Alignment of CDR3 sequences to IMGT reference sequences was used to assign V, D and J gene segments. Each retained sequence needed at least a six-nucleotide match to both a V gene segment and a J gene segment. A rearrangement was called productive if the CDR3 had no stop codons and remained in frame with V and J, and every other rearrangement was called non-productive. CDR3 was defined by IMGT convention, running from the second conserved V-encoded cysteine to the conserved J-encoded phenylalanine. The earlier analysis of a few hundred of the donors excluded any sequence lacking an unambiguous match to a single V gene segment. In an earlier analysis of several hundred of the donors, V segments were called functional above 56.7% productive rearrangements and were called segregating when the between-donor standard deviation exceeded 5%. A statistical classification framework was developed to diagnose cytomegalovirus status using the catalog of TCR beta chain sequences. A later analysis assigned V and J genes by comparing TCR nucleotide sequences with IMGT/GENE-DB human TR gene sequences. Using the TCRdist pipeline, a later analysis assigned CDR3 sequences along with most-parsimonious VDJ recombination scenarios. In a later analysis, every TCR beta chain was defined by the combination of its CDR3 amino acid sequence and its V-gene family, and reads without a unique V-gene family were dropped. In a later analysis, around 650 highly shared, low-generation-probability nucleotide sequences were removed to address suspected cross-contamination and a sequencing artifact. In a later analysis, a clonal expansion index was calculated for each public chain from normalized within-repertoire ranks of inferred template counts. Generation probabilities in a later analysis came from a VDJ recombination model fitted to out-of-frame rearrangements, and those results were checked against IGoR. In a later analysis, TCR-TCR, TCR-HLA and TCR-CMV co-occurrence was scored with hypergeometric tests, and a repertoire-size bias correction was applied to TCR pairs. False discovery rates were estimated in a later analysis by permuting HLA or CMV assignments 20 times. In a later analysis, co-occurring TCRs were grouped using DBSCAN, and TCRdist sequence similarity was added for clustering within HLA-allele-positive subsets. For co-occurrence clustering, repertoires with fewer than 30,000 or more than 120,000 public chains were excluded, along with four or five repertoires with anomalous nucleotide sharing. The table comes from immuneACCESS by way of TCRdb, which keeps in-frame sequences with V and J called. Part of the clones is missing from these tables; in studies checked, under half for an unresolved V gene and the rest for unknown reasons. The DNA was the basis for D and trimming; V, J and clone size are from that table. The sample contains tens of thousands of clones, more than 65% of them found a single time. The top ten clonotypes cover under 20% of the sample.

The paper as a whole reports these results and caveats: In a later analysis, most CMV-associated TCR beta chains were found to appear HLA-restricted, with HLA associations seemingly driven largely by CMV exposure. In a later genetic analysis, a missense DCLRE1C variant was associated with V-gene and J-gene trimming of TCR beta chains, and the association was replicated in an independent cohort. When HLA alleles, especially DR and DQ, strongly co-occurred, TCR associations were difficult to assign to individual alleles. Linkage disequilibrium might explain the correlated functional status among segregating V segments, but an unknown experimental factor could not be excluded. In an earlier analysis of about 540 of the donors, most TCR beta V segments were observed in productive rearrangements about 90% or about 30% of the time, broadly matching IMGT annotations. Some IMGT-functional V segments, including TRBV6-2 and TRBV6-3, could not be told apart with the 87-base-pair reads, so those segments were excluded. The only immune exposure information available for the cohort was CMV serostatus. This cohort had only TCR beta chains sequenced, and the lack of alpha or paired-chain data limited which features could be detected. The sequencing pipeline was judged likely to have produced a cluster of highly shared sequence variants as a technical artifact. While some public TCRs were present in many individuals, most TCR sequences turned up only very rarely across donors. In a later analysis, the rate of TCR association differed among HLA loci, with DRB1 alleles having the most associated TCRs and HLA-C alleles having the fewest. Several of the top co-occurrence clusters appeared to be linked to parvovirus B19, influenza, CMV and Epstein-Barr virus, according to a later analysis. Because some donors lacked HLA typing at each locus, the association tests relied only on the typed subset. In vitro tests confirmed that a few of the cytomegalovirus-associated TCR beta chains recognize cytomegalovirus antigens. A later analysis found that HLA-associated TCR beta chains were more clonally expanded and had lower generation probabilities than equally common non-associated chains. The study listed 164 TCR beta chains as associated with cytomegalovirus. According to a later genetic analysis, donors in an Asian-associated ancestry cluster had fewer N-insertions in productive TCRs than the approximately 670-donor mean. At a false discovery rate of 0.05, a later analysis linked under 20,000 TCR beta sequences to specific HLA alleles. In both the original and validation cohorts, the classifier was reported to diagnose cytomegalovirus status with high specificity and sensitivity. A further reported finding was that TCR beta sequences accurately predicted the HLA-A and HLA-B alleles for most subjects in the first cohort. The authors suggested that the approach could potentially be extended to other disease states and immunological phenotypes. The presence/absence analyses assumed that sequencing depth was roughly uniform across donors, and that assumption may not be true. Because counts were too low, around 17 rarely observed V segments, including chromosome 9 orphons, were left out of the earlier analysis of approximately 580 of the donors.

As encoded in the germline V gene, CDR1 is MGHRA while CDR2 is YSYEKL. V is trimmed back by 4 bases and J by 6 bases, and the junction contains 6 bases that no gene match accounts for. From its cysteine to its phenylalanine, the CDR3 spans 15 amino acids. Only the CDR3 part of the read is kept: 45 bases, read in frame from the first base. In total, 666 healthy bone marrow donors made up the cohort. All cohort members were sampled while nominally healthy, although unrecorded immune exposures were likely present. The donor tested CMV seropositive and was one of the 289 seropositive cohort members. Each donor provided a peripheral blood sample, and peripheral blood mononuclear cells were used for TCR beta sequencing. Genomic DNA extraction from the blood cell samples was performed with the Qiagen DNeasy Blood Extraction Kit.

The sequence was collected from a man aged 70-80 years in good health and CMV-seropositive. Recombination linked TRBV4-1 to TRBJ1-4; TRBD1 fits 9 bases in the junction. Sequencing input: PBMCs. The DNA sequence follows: TGCGCCAGCAGCCCGCACCGGGACAGGGATGAAAAACTGTTTTTT. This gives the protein CASSPHRDRDEKLFF.